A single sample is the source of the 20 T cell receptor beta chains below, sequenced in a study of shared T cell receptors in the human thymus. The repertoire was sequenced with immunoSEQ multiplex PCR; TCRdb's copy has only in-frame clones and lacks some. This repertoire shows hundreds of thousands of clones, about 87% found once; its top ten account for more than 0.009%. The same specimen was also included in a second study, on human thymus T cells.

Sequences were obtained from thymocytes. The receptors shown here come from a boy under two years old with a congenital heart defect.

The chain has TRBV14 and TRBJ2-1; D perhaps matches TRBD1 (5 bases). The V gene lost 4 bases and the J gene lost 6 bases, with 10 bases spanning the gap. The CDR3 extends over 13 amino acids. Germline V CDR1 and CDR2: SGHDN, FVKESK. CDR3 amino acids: CASSLGHPNEQFF. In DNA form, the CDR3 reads TGTGCCAGCAGCCTCGGACACCCCAATGAGCAGTTCTTC.

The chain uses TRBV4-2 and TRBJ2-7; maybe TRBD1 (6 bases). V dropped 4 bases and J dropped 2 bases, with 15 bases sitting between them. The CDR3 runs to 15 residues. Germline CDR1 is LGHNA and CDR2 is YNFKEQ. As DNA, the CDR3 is TGTGCCAGCAGCCCCCCATCCAGGACAGCCTACGAGCAGTACTTC. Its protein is CASSPPSRTAYEQYF.

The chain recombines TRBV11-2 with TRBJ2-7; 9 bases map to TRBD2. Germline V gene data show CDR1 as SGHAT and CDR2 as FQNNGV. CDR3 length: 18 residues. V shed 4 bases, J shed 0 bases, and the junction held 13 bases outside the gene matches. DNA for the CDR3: TGTGCCAGCAGCTCCCCCCTGGGTGGTAGCGGGAGCTCCTACGAGCAGTACTTC. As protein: CASSSPLGGSGSSYEQYF.

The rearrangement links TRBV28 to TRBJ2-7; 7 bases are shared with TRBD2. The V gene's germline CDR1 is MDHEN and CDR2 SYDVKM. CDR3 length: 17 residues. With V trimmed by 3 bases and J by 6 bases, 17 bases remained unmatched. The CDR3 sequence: CASSFGFGVGEGSEQYF. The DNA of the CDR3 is TGTGCCAGCAGTTTCGGGTTCGGCGTAGGGGAGGGGTCCGAGCAGTACTTC.

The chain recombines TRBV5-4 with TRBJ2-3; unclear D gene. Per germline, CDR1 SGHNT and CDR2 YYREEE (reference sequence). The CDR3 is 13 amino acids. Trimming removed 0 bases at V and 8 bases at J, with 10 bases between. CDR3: CASSLDRPGTQYF. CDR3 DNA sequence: TGTGCCAGCAGCTTGGACAGACCTGGTACGCAGTATTTT.

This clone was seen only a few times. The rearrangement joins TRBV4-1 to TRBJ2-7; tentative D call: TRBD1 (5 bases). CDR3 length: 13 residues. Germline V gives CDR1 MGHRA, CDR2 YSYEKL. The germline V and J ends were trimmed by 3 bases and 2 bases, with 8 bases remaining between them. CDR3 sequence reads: CASSQTAAYEQYF. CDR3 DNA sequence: TGCGCCAGCAGCCAGACAGCTGCCTACGAGCAGTACTTC.

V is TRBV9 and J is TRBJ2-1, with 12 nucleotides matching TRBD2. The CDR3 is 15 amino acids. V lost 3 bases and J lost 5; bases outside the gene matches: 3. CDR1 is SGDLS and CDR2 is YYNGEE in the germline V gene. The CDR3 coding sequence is TGTGCCAGCAGCGAGACTAGCGGGAGAGACAATGAGCAGTTCTTC. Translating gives CASSETSGRDNEQFF. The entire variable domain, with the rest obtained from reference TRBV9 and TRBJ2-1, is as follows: DSGVTQTPKHLITATGQRVTLRCSPRSGDLSVYWYQQSLDQGLQFLIQYYNGEERAKGNILERFSAQQFPDLHSELNLSSLELGDSALYFCASSETSGRDNEQFFGPGTRLTVL.

CDR3 DNA sequence: TGTGCCAGCAGCTTGGGTGGTGAGACCTACGAGCAGTACTTC. Translating gives CASSLGGETYEQYF. This chain joins TRBV5-6 and TRBJ2-7, with unresolved D. The germline V and J ends were trimmed by 0 bases and 2 bases, with 9 bases remaining between them. From germline, CDR1 is SGHDT and CDR2 YYEEEE. This CDR3 is 14 amino acids long.

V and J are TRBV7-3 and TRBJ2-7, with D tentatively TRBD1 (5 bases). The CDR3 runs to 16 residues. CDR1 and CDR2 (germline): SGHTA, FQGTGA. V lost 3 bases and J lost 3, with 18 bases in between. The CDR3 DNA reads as TGTGCCAGCAGCTTTTTATCCCCAGGGTCCAACTACGAGCAGTACTTC. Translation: CASSFLSPGSNYEQYF.

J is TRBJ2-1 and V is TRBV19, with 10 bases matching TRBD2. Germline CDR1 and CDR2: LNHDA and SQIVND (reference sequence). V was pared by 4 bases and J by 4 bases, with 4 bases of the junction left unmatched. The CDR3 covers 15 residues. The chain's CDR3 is CASSTPAGGYNEQFF. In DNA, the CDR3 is TGTGCCAGTAGTACCCCAGCGGGAGGGTACAATGAGCAGTTCTTC.

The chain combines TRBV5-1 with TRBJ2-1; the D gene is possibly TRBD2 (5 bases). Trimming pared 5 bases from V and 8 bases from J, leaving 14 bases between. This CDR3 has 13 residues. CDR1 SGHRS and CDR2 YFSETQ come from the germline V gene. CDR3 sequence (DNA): TGCGCCAGCAGGGCTCTAGCCGCCTATGAGCAGTTCTTC. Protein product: CASRALAAYEQFF. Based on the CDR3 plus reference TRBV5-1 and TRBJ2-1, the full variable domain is KAGVTQTPRYLIKTRGQQVTLSCSPISGHRSVSWYQQTPGQGLQFLFEYFSETQRNKGNFPGRFSGRQFSNSRSEMNVSTLELGDSALYLCASRALAAYEQFFGPGTRLTVL.

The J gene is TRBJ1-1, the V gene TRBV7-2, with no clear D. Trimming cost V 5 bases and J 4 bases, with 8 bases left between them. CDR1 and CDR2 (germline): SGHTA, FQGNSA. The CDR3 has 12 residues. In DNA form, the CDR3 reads TGTGCCAGCAGCATCGCAGGCACTGAAGCTTTCTTT. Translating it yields CASSIAGTEAFF.

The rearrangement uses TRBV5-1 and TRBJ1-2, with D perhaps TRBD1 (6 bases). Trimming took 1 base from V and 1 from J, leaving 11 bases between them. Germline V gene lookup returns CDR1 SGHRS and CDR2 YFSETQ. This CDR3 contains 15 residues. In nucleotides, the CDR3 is TGCGCCAGCAGCTTGTTCCCAGGGGTTAACTATGGCTACACCTTC. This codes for CASSLFPGVNYGYTF.

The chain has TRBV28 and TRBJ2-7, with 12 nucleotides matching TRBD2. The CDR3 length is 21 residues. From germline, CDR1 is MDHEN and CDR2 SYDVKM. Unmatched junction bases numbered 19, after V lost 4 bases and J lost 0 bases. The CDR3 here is CASSSRAGQGTSGFSSYEQYF. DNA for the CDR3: TGTGCCAGCAGTTCTAGGGCCGGACAAGGGACTAGCGGGTTTAGCTCCTACGAGCAGTACTTC.

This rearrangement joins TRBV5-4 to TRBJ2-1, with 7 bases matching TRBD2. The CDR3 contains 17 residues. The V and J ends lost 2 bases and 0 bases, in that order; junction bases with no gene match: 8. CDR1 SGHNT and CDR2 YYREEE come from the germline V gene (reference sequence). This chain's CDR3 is CASSLPLAPSSYNEQFF. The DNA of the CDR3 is TGTGCCAGCAGCTTACCACTAGCGCCGAGCTCCTACAATGAGCAGTTCTTC.

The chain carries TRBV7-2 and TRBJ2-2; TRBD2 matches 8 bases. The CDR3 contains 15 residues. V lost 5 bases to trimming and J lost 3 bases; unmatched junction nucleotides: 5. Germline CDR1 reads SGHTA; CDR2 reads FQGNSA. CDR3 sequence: CASSLTSVYTGELFF. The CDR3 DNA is TGTGCCAGCAGCCTGACTAGCGTCTACACCGGGGAGCTGTTTTTT.

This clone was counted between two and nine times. The CDR3 coding sequence is TGTGCCAGCAGCTTTGGGACAGGGCTCACCGGGGAGCTGTTTTTT. This gives the protein CASSFGTGLTGELFF. V and J are TRBV5-6 and TRBJ2-2; 9 nucleotides align to TRBD1. The germline V gene has CDR1 SGHDT and CDR2 YYEEEE. The CDR3 runs 15 residues. Trimming took 2 bases from V and 4 from J; bases not matched to a gene: 3.

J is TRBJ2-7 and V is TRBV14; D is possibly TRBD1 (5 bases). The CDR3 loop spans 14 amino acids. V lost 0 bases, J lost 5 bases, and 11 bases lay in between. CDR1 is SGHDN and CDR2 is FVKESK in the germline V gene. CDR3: CASSQDVRGDEQYF. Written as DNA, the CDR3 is TGTGCCAGCAGCCAAGATGTAAGGGGTGACGAGCAGTACTTC.

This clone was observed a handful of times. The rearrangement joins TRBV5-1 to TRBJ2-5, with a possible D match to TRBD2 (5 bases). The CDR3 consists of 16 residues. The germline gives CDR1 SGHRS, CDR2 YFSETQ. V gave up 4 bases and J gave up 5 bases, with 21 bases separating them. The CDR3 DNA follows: TGCGCCAGCAGCCGGACCGTAGCGATTGAGTTGGAGACCCAGTACTTC. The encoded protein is CASSRTVAIELETQYF.

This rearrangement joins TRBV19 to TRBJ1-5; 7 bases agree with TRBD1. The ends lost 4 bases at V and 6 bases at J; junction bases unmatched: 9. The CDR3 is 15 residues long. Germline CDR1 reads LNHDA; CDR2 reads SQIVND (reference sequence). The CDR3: CASSNQDRETQPQHF. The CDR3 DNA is TGTGCCAGTAGTAACCAAGACAGGGAGACTCAGCCCCAGCATTTT.